This paragraph covers one T cell receptor beta chain sequence. This clonotype was observed a single time. The clone's antigen remains unknown. Base qualities were left out, and no much larger clone turns up one base away. A single read offers scant evidence. Systemically healthy Caucasian individuals from Russia, 35 to 50 in total and aged roughly 6 to 95 years, were included as donors. Each donor gave 9 to 10 milliliters of peripheral blood, collected into EDTA-treated Vacutainer tubes. Ficoll-Paque density-gradient centrifugation was used to isolate PBMCs, with at least 7 million per sample. Total RNA was extracted from PBMCs with Trizol reagent, with at least 5 micrograms obtained per sample. Naive CD45RAhigh/CD27high T cell percentages were measured by flow cytometry on a PBMC aliquot from every donor. The data are from a study of blood T cells in healthy people across ages (dated by TCRdb to about 2015). A note on the overall study: In model experiments, template switching captured about one uniquely barcoded TCR beta cDNA molecule for every two T cells. The study measured age-related changes in TCR beta repertoire diversity using deep sequencing normalized with unique cDNA molecular identifiers. Donors were grouped into four age groups: young (average roughly 17 years), middle-aged (39), aged (around 62) and long-lived (approximately 82). To avoid experimental bias, donors of different ages were spread randomly across the sequencing lanes. For two donors (one aged 18 to 29 and one aged 80 or older), the study analyzed two additional independent replicas of 1 million unique cDNA reads from the same blood draw.

To prepare the library, 5' RACE was applied. The run used an Illumina HiSeq 2500. A second PCR of roughly 6 to 12 cycles was run with a J-beta primer mix and a sample-barcoded 5' primer. A template-switch 5' adaptor carrying 12 random nucleotides introduced a unique molecular identifier onto each TCR beta cDNA molecule. Each sample yielded at least 3 million CDR3-containing paired-end reads. First-strand cDNA synthesis was performed from all RNA using the Mint cDNA synthesis kit, with priming by a TRBC-specific oligonucleotide. Following uracil-DNA glycosylase treatment, all cDNA underwent a first 18-cycle PCR with the universal primers M1SS and BC2_uni_R. In the source study's methods: Each sample was normalized by randomly selecting 1 million high-quality reads, each carrying a distinct molecular identifier. Reads sharing molecular identifiers were discarded rather than binned into consensus sequences. CDR3 identification, clonotype clustering and error correction used MiTCR with a Q25 quality threshold and the strictest error-elimination algorithm. Lower-bound total TCR beta diversity was estimated with a nonparametric unseen species model using Euler transformation. Using fastp at Q25 and MiXCR, TCRdb reprocessed the public reads and kept productive beta chains. Each record represents a unique CDR3 protein, reported with the most common genes and DNA among its rows. Clone size and V and J calls follow TCRdb, not the original study. The sample table lists more than 650,000 distinct CDR3 sequences, roughly 53% of them with a count of one. Jointly, the top ten make up roughly 40% of the sample.

Findings and caveats that apply to the study as a whole: Conclusive comparison of naive and antigen-experienced compartments was prevented by the profiling of bulk unsorted PBMCs. The long-lived group showed more naive CD4+ T cells, fewer expanded clones and increased TCR diversity than the aged group, suggesting age selection. Donor CMV infection status was unknown, potentially confounding age-related changes in expanded clonotypes. Observed TCR beta diversity per million T cells fell roughly linearly with age, and a significant reduction was already apparent by age around 36. Estimates of total diversity based on one million sequenced T cells were regarded as lower bounds and as underestimates. There was a strong correlation between observed TCR beta diversity and the percentage of naive T cells measured by flow cytometry.

From its cysteine to its phenylalanine, the CDR3 spans 14 amino acids. Left in the record is the CDR3 DNA by itself, 42 bases read in frame from the first base. From V the trimming removes 2 bases and from J it removes 9 bases, while the gene matches leave 8 bases of the junction unaccounted for. CDR1 DFQATT and CDR2 SNEGSKA are derived from the germline V gene (reference sequence). The sequenced material came from blood. This chain joins TRBV20-1 to TRBJ2-4, with 9 bases matching TRBD1. This receptor was obtained from a man older than 75 in good health. In nucleotide form, the sequence is TGCAGTGCTAGAACGGACAGGGGCCCCGGCATTCAGTACTTC. It translates to CSARTDRGPGIQYF.